Following are 10 T cell receptor beta chains from one sample sequenced in a study of human T cells and chemical hapten exposure. As for time point: patch test 1, 2 weeks after DPC sensitization. Treatment denoted: therapeutic diphenylcyclopropenone sensitization with weekly scalp DPC. TCRdb re-called the RACE reads through MiXCR, storing one row per CDR3 protein. Among roughly 360,000 distinct CDR3 sequences listed, roughly 5% were seen once. The sequencing used whole blood, collected in connection with sensitization to the hapten diphenylcyclopropenone (DPC). Source of these receptors: a woman between 50 and 59 years old with alopecia areata. Some clones in this sample may be carry-over from other donors' samples.

This clonotype occurred a few times. This chain connects TRBV6-1 to TRBJ2-3; D might be TRBD2 (6 bases). CDR3 size: 17 residues. The ends were cut back, 6 bases at V and 0 bases at J, with 19 bases in the middle. The germline gives CDR1 MNHNS, CDR2 SASEGT. CDR3 loop: CASRSKEGRWSTDTQYF. The CDR3, as DNA: TGTGCCAGCAGATCCAAGGAGGGCAGGTGGAGCACAGATACGCAGTATTTT.

V usage is TRBV29-1 and J usage is TRBJ1-2; D unclear. The CDR3 is made up of 13 amino acids. Germline CDR1 and CDR2: SQVTM and ANQGSEA. Trimming removed 5 bases from V and 3 bases from J, with 13 bases in between. The CDR3 reads CSVPDRFDYGYTF. CDR3 nucleotides: TGCAGCGTTCCGGACCGATTTGACTATGGCTACACCTTC.

V gene TRBV29-1 combines with J gene TRBJ2-5; D ambiguous. Germline V CDR1 and CDR2: SQVTM, ANQGSEA. CDR3 length: 11 amino acids. The V and J ends lost 4 bases and 7 bases respectively, with 10 bases between them. The CDR3: CSVARFGTQYF. CDR3 in DNA: TGCAGCGTTGCCAGGTTCGGGACCCAGTACTTC.

The rearrangement joins TRBV12-3 or TRBV12-4 to TRBJ1-4; D uncertain. The CDR3 spans 11 residues. V was pared by 7 bases and J by 11 bases, with 11 bases between. The DNA of the CDR3 is TGTGCCAGCACCCACCCGGGGAAACTGTTTTTT. It is translated as CASTHPGKLFF.

This clonotype was detected many times. The rearrangement links TRBV10-3 to TRBJ1-1; TRBD1 is a possible D gene (6 bases). Trimming cost V 3 bases and J 4 bases, with 30 bases left between them. Germline V gene data show CDR1 as ENHRY and CDR2 as SYGVKD. The CDR3 totals 20 residues. The CDR3 region has the DNA TGTGCCATCAGTGATAGGGGGTCGGAGACGGTGTATATGACGGGCACTGAAGCTTTCTTT. Amino acid sequence: CAISDRGSETVYMTGTEAFF.

This clonotype was observed a handful of times. The V call is TRBV5-1, the J call TRBJ2-1; D is tentatively TRBD1 or TRBD2 (6 bases each). V was clipped by 3 bases and J by 5 bases, with 15 bases between them. CDR1 is SGHRS and CDR2 is YFSETQ in the germline V gene. The CDR3 is made up of 15 amino acids. The CDR3 nucleotides read TGCGCCAGCAGCTCGGAGGGACAACCGAACAATGAGCAGTTCTTC. It encodes CASSSEGQPNNEQFF.

The table lists this clonotype with a few counts. The J gene is TRBJ2-7, the V gene TRBV2; 7 bases line up with TRBD2. The CDR3 spans 12 residues. V lost 8 bases to trimming and J lost 1 base; unmatched junction nucleotides: 2. The germline V gene has CDR1 SNHLY and CDR2 FYNNEI. Here the CDR3 reads CASLAVSYEQYF. The CDR3 DNA is TGTGCCAGCCTAGCGGTATCCTACGAGCAGTACTTC.

In its sample, this clonotype was seen many times. CDR3 protein: CASLHAGTGGSYEQYF. DNA of the CDR3: TGTGCCAGCCTCCACGCCGGGACAGGGGGTTCCTACGAGCAGTACTTC. The V gene is TRBV19, the J gene TRBJ2-7; the match to TRBD1 covers 11 bases. CDR1 and CDR2 from the germline V gene are LNHDA and SQIVND (reference sequence). CDR3 length: 16 residues. V lost 9 bases to trimming and J lost 1 base; unmatched junction nucleotides: 11.

Remarks on this clonotype: Given a far larger clone just one base away, this is likely a sequencing read error. The CDR3 does not close with the conserved phenylalanine or tryptophan, likely indicating a read error. The CDR3 DNA reads as TGTGCCAGCAGTTTAGGCACCGGGGAGCTGTTTCTT. This codes for CASSLGTGELFL. The chain combines TRBV12-3 or TRBV12-4 with TRBJ2-2, with D unresolved. Trimming took 1 base from V and 4 from J, leaving 1 base between them. This CDR3 spans 12 amino acids.

V is TRBV28 and J is TRBJ2-1; D is perhaps TRBD1 (6 bases). The ends were cut back, 7 bases at V and 9 bases at J, with 22 bases in the middle. The CDR3 totals 15 residues. Germline CDR1 reads MDHEN; CDR2 reads SYDVKM. CDR3 amino acids: CASMLDQAVGAEQFF. In nucleotides, the CDR3 is TGTGCCAGCATGCTCGATCAAGCCGTGGGGGCTGAGCAGTTCTTC.